This section outlines one TCR beta chain sequence together with its context. This sample was included in a study of blood T cell repertoires in COVID-19. Source study methods: Amplification from reference gene primers served as the basis for estimated nucleated cell counts. The repertoire was sequenced with immunoSEQ multiplex PCR; TCRdb's copy has only in-frame clones and lacks some. For V, J and clone size, that table is used; D and trimming come from the DNA. Among about 100,000 clones listed, around 92% were seen once. The material sequenced was peripheral blood. This receptor was obtained from a man aged 45 to 65 with active COVID-19.

CDR3 sequence reads: CASSDSRDLITEQFF. The CDR3 bases are TGTGCCAGCAGCGACTCCCGGGACTTAATCACAGAGCAGTTCTTC. The chain links TRBV2 to TRBJ2-1; the D gene is possibly TRBD2 (6 bases). V was clipped by 6 bases and J by 10 bases, with 22 bases between them. This CDR3 comprises 15 residues. CDR1 is SNHLY and CDR2 is FYNNEI in the germline V gene.